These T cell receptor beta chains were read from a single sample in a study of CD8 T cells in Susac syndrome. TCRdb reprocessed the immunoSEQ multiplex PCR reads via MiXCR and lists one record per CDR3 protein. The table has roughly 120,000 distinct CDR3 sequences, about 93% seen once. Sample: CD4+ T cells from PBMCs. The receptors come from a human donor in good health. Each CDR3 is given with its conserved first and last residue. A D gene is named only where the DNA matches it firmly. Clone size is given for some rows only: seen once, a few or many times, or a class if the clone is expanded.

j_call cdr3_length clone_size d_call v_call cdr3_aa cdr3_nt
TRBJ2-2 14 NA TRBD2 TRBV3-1 CASKSGRATGELFF TGTGCCAGCAAGAGCGGGAGGGCCACCGGGGAGCTGTTTTTT
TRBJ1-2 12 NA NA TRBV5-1 CASSLQGSGYTF TGCGCCAGCAGCTTGCAGGGGAGTGGCTACACCTTC
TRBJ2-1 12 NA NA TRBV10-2 CASSEGPREQFF TGCGCCAGCAGTGAAGGTCCCCGCGAGCAGTTCTTC
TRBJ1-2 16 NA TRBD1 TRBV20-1 CSARDPRGTGDYGYTF TGCAGTGCTAGAGATCCGAGGGGGACAGGGGACTATGGCTACACCTTC
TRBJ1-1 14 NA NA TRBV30 CAWSALGPRSGAFF TGTGCCTGGAGTGCCCTGGGCCCTCGGTCTGGAGCTTTCTTT
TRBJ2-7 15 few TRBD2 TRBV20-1 CSARDHERDLYEQYF TGCAGTGCTAGAGACCACGAGCGGGACCTCTACGAGCAGTACTTC
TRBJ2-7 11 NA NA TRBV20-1 CSAYNSYEQYF TGCAGTGCTTACAACTCCTACGAGCAGTACTTC
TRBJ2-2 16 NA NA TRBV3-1 CASSLRQSLNTGELFF TGTGCCAGCAGCCTCCGACAGTCACTAAACACCGGGGAGCTGTTTTTT
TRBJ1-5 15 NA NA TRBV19 CASSSKSGGNQPQHF TGTGCCAGTAGTTCGAAATCAGGGGGCAATCAGCCCCAGCATTTT
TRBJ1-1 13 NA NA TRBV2 CASSEGGTPEAFF TGTGCCAGCAGTGAAGGGGGCACTCCTGAAGCTTTCTTT
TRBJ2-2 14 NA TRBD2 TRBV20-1 CSATPGLAAGELFF TGCAGTGCTACGCCGGGACTAGCGGCCGGGGAGCTGTTTTTT
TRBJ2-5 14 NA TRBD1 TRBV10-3 CAISERQGGETQYF TGTGCCATCAGTGAGAGACAGGGTGGGGAGACCCAGTACTTC
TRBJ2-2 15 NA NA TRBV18 CASSPVDANTGELFF TGTGCCAGCTCTCCTGTGGACGCGAACACCGGGGAGCTGTTTTTT
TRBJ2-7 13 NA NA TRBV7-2 CASSLRGDHEQYF TGTGCCAGCAGCCTCCGTGGGGATCACGAGCAGTACTTC
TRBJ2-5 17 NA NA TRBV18 CASSPRLGDFGEETQYF TGTGCCAGCTCACCAAGGCTGGGGGACTTCGGCGAGGAGACCCAGTACTTC
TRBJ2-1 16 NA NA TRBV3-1 CASSQEGLLLSNEQFF TGTGCCAGCAGCCAAGAGGGACTGCTCTTGTCGAATGAGCAGTTCTTC
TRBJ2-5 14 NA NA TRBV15 CATSRGGAQETQYF TGTGCCACCAGCAGAGGCGGGGCTCAAGAGACCCAGTACTTC
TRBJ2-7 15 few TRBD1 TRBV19 CASSWTGTGTYEQYF TGTGCCAGTAGTTGGACCGGGACAGGCACCTACGAGCAGTACTTC
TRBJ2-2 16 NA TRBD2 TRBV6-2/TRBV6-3 CASSLGWGRDGGELFF TGTGCCAGCAGTCTCGGCTGGGGGAGGGACGGCGGGGAGCTGTTTTTT
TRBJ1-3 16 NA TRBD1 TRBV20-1 CSARERTGSSGNTMYF TGCAGTGCTAGAGAAAGGACAGGGAGCTCTGGAAACACCATGTATTTT
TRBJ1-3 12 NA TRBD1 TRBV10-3 CAVRGLGNTIYF TGTGCCGTCAGGGGGCTCGGAAACACCATATATTTT
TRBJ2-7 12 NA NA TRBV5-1 CASSSEGDEQYF TGCGCCAGCAGTTCCGAGGGGGACGAGCAGTACTTC
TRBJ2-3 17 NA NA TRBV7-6 CASSPISGSGGTDTQYF TGTGCCAGCAGCCCCATTTCTGGGAGCGGTGGCACAGATACGCAGTATTTT
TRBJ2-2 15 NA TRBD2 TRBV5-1 CASTGLAGSTGELFF TGCGCCAGCACGGGACTAGCGGGAAGCACCGGGGAGCTGTTTTTT
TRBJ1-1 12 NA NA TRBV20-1 CSASRDTTEAFF TGCAGTGCTAGTAGGGACACCACTGAAGCTTTCTTT
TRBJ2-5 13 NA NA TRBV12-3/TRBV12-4 CASSIGLRETQYF TGTGCCAGCAGTATCGGGCTCCGGGAGACCCAGTACTTC
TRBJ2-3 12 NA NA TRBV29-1 CSVEPRTDTQYF TGCAGCGTTGAACCGCGCACAGATACGCAGTATTTT
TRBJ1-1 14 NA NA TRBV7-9 CASSLGQMNTEAFF TGTGCCAGCAGCTTAGGACAGATGAACACTGAAGCTTTCTTT
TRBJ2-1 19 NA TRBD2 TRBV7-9 CASSFRTSGAAGSYNEQFF TGTGCCAGCAGCTTCCGGACTAGCGGGGCCGCCGGCTCCTACAATGAGCAGTTCTTC
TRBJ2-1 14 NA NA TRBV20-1 CSAIKGKADNEQFF TGCAGTGCTATAAAAGGAAAAGCGGACAATGAGCAGTTCTTC
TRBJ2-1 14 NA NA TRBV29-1 CSVDNRESYNEQFF TGCAGCGTTGATAATCGGGAGTCCTACAATGAGCAGTTCTTC
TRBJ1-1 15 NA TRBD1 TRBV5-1 CASSLSPTGDTEAFF TGCGCCAGCAGCTTATCCCCCACAGGGGACACTGAAGCTTTCTTT
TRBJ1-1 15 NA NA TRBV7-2 CASSKGADRATEAFF TGTGCCAGCAGCAAAGGCGCGGATCGCGCCACTGAAGCTTTCTTT
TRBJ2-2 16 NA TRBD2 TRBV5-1 CASLKGLAGEGGELFF TGCGCCAGCCTGAAGGGACTAGCGGGAGAAGGCGGGGAGCTGTTTTTT
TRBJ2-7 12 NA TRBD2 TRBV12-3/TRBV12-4 CASSSGGREQYF TGTGCCAGCAGCTCGGGGGGGCGCGAGCAGTACTTC
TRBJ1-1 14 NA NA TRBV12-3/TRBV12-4 CASSLARAGTEAFF TGTGCCAGCAGTTTAGCCAGGGCGGGCACTGAAGCTTTCTTT
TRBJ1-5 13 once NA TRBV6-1 CASMWVSNQPQHF TGTGCCAGCATGTGGGTCAGCAATCAGCCCCAGCATTTT
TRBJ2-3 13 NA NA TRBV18 CASSQVDTDTQYF TGTGCCAGCTCACAAGTCGACACAGATACGCAGTATTTT
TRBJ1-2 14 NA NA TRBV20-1 CSARAGAGGSGYTF TGCAGTGCTAGAGCCGGGGCGGGAGGATCGGGCTACACCTTC
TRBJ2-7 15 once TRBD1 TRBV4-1 CASSQVGTGKYEQYF TGCGCCAGCAGCCAAGTTGGGACAGGGAAGTACGAGCAGTACTTC
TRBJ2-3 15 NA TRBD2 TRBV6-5 CASSIAGGPSNTQYF TGTGCCAGCAGTATAGCGGGAGGGCCCTCAAATACGCAGTATTTT
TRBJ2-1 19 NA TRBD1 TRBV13 CASRSGGTGVVLSYNEQFF TGTGCCAGCAGAAGTGGCGGGACAGGGGTCGTCCTCTCCTACAATGAGCAGTTCTTC
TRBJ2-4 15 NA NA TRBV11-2 CASSPRSLAKNIQYF TGTGCCAGCAGCCCGAGGTCCTTAGCCAAAAACATTCAGTACTTC